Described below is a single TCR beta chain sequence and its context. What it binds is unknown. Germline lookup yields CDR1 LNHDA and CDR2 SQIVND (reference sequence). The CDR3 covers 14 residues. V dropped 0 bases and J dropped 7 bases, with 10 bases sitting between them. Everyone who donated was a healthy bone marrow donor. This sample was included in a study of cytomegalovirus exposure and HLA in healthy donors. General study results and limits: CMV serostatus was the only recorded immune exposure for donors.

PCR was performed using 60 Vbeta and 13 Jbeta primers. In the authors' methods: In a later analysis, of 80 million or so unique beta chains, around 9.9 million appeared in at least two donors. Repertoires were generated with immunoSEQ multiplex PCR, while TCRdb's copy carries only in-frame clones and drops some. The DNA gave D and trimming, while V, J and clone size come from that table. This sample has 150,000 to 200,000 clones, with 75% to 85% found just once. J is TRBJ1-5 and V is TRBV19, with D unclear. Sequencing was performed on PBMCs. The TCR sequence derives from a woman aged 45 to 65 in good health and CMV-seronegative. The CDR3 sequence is CASSIDRGSQPQHF. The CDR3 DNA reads TGTGCCAGTAGTATAGATCGGGGTAGCCAGCCCCAGCATTTT.